A selection of T cell receptor beta chains follows, all from one sample in a study of cytomegalovirus exposure and HLA in healthy donors. Sequencing was performed with immunoSEQ multiplex PCR; in TCRdb, only in-frame clones are kept and a portion is missing. The sample yields about 130,000 clones, approximately 77% seen once. The sequenced material came from PBMCs. These receptors originate from a man aged 25 to 45 in good health and CMV-seronegative. The CDR3 runs from the conserved cysteine through the conserved F or W. The D gene is left open where the match is weak. Some rows have no size entry. The others give once, few or many, or a class for an expanded clone.

DNA: TGTGCCAGCAGCGCGCTACAGGGGGCTTTTGGCTACACCTTC
CDR3: CASSALQGAFGYTF
size: -
J: TRBJ1-2
D: TRBD1
V: TRBV11-2

DNA: TGTGCCAGTAGTATGGCCACCGGGACTCTGACAGATACGCAGTATTTT
CDR3: CASSMATGTLTDTQYF
size: -
J: TRBJ2-3
D: -
V: TRBV19

DNA: TGTGCCAGCAGCTCCCCGTTTGACAATGAGCAGTTCTTC
CDR3: CASSSPFDNEQFF
size: -
J: TRBJ2-1
D: -
V: TRBV11-2

DNA: TGTGCCAGCTCACCCCAAGAGCGGGAGGGCTACAATGAGCAGTTCTTC
CDR3: CASSPQEREGYNEQFF
size: -
J: TRBJ2-1
D: TRBD2
V: TRBV18

DNA: TGTGCCTGGAGTAGAACAGGGTACACTGAAGCTTTCTTT
CDR3: CAWSRTGYTEAFF
size: -
J: TRBJ1-1
D: -
V: TRBV30

DNA: TGCGCCAGCAGCACCTCTAGCGGGAGTCCCGGGGAGCTGTTTTTT
CDR3: CASSTSSGSPGELFF
size: -
J: TRBJ2-2
D: TRBD2
V: TRBV5-1

DNA: TGTGCCAGCAGTATGGGCGGGAGCAATCAGCCCCAGCATTTT
CDR3: CASSMGGSNQPQHF
size: -
J: TRBJ1-5
D: -
V: TRBV25-1

DNA: TGTGCCAGCAGCTTGGATCCGGGAGTGGAGGCCAGGGAGCAGTACTTC
CDR3: CASSLDPGVEAREQYF
size: -
J: TRBJ2-7
D: -
V: TRBV5-5

DNA: TGTGCCTGGACAGATAACACCGGGGAGCTGTTTTTT
CDR3: CAWTDNTGELFF
size: -
J: TRBJ2-2
D: -
V: TRBV30

DNA: TGCGCCAGCAGCTTCGGGACAGGGGAACTGTTTTTT
CDR3: CASSFGTGELFF
size: -
J: TRBJ1-4
D: TRBD1
V: TRBV5-1

DNA: TGTGCCAGCTCACGTTCGACTAGCGAGAAAGGCGAGCAGTACTTC
CDR3: CASSRSTSEKGEQYF
size: few
J: TRBJ2-7
D: TRBD2
V: TRBV18

DNA: TGTGCCTGGGGACAGTCCTACGAGCAGTACTTC
CDR3: CAWGQSYEQYF
size: -
J: TRBJ2-7
D: -
V: TRBV30

DNA: TGCGCCAGCAGCCAATCAGGGGTCGGAAACACCATATATTTT
CDR3: CASSQSGVGNTIYF
size: -
J: TRBJ1-3
D: -
V: TRBV4-1

DNA: TGCGCCAGCAATCCGGGACTAGCGGAGTCCCTCACAGATACGCAGTATTTT
CDR3: CASNPGLAESLTDTQYF
size: -
J: TRBJ2-3
D: TRBD2
V: TRBV10-1

DNA: TGTGCCAGCAGCCAAGATTTAGTCGGGGAGCTGTTTTTT
CDR3: CASSQDLVGELFF
size: few
J: TRBJ2-2
D: -
V: TRBV4-2

DNA: TGTGCCAGCAGCGTAGCAGGGTCGGAGACCCAGTACTTC
CDR3: CASSVAGSETQYF
size: -
J: TRBJ2-5
D: -
V: TRBV9

DNA: TGTGCCAGCAGTGGGTTCGGTCCGGGACAGGGTATCTACGAGCAGTACTTC
CDR3: CASSGFGPGQGIYEQYF
size: -
J: TRBJ2-7
D: TRBD1
V: TRBV6-1

DNA: TGTGCCAGCAGTCCCCGGGGAAAGTCAGGCTACGAGCAGTACTTC
CDR3: CASSPRGKSGYEQYF
size: -
J: TRBJ2-7
D: -
V: TRBV27

DNA: TGTGCCAGCAGGCAACAGGGTTCGCAGCCCCAGCATTTT
CDR3: CASRQQGSQPQHF
size: -
J: TRBJ1-5
D: -
V: TRBV2

DNA: TGTGCCAGCAGTGAAGGACTGGCGGGGAACTACAATGAGCAGTTCTTC
CDR3: CASSEGLAGNYNEQFF
size: -
J: TRBJ2-1
D: -
V: TRBV25-1

DNA: TGCGCCAGCAGCCTGGGACAGGGGAGTGTTGGAGATACGCAGTATTTT
CDR3: CASSLGQGSVGDTQYF
size: -
J: TRBJ2-3
D: TRBD1
V: TRBV5-1

DNA: TGTGCCAGCAGCCCGCAATCGGTGTCATTTAACTACGAGCAGTACTTC
CDR3: CASSPQSVSFNYEQYF
size: once
J: TRBJ2-7
D: -
V: TRBV7-6

DNA: TGTGCCAGCAGCTACGGGACTACGACACTATACGAGCAGTACTTC
CDR3: CASSYGTTTLYEQYF
size: -
J: TRBJ2-7
D: TRBD2
V: TRBV5-4

DNA: TGTGCCACCAGCAGAGATTGGGGGACAGGGGGTAGCGAAAAACTGTTTTTT
CDR3: CATSRDWGTGGSEKLFF
size: -
J: TRBJ1-4
D: TRBD1
V: TRBV15

DNA: TGTGCCAGCAGCCCCCGACCGGACAGGGGGCTCGGCTATGGCTACACCTTC
CDR3: CASSPRPDRGLGYGYTF
size: -
J: TRBJ1-2
D: TRBD1
V: TRBV9

DNA: TGTGCCAGCAGTGAAGATGCGGGGAGCTCCTACGAGCAGTACTTC
CDR3: CASSEDAGSSYEQYF
size: medium-sized
J: TRBJ2-7
D: -
V: TRBV6-1

DNA: TGTGCCAGCTGCCCGAGCGGGAGGACTGAGACCCAGTACTTC
CDR3: CASCPSGRTETQYF
size: -
J: TRBJ2-5
D: TRBD2
V: TRBV7-6

DNA: TGTGCCAGTAGTTCCGGGACAGGGGATGAAAAACTGTTTTTT
CDR3: CASSSGTGDEKLFF
size: -
J: TRBJ1-4
D: TRBD1
V: TRBV19

DNA: TGCGCCAGCAGCTCAACTAGCGGTTCCTCCCCGGCCTACAATGAGCAGTTCTTC
CDR3: CASSSTSGSSPAYNEQFF
size: -
J: TRBJ2-1
D: TRBD2
V: TRBV5-1

DNA: TGCGCCAGCAGTGTGGAAAGGGGGGAGACCCAGTACTTC
CDR3: CASSVERGETQYF
size: -
J: TRBJ2-5
D: -
V: TRBV10-2

DNA: TGCGCCAGCAACGGGGAGGCCTACAATGAGCAGTTCTTC
CDR3: CASNGEAYNEQFF
size: few
J: TRBJ2-1
D: -
V: TRBV10-2

DNA: TGTGCCAGCAGGCGTCCTAGCGGGAGGGCGGGCGAGCAGTACTTC
CDR3: CASRRPSGRAGEQYF
size: few
J: TRBJ2-7
D: TRBD2
V: TRBV6-5

DNA: TGTGCCAGCATCGGGGGGGGGACTAGGGGTGAGCAGTTCTTC
CDR3: CASIGGGTRGEQFF
size: -
J: TRBJ2-1
D: TRBD2
V: TRBV9

DNA: TGTGCCAGCAGCTCGGCGACAGGAATCTCCTACAATGAGCAGTTCTTC
CDR3: CASSSATGISYNEQFF
size: -
J: TRBJ2-1
D: -
V: TRBV13

DNA: TGCGCCAGCAGCTTGGACCTGGCGGCCCCAGATACGCAGTATTTT
CDR3: CASSLDLAAPDTQYF
size: -
J: TRBJ2-3
D: -
V: TRBV5-1

DNA: TGTGCCAGCTCACCGGGACAGGGGAACACTGAAGCTTTCTTT
CDR3: CASSPGQGNTEAFF
size: -
J: TRBJ1-1
D: TRBD1
V: TRBV18

DNA: TGTGCCAGTAGTATAGGACTAGCGGGAGGCGTCCGTCCAGGTGGGCAGTTCTTC
CDR3: CASSIGLAGGVRPGGQFF
size: few
J: TRBJ2-1
D: TRBD2
V: TRBV19

DNA: TGCGCCAGCACTCCACTAGCGGGAGCCTACGAGCAGTACTTC
CDR3: CASTPLAGAYEQYF
size: -
J: TRBJ2-7
D: TRBD2
V: TRBV5-1

DNA: TGTGCCAGCAGTGGGGGGACAGGGAACACAGATACGCAGTATTTT
CDR3: CASSGGTGNTDTQYF
size: -
J: TRBJ2-3
D: TRBD1
V: TRBV2

DNA: TGTGCCAGCAGTCACGACCGGGACAGGAATGAGCAGTTCTTC
CDR3: CASSHDRDRNEQFF
size: -
J: TRBJ2-1
D: TRBD1
V: TRBV6-5

DNA: TGTGCCAGCAGCTCTCGGACTAGCGGGAGGTCCTACAATGAGCAGTTCTTC
CDR3: CASSSRTSGRSYNEQFF
size: -
J: TRBJ2-1
D: TRBD2
V: TRBV5-8

DNA: TGTGCCAGCAGCTATGGACAGGATAGCAATCAGCCCCAGCATTTT
CDR3: CASSYGQDSNQPQHF
size: few
J: TRBJ1-5
D: TRBD1
V: TRBV5-4

DNA: TGTGCCAGCAGCCAAGGGGATCTATCCGGGGATGAGCAGTTCTTC
CDR3: CASSQGDLSGDEQFF
size: -
J: TRBJ2-1
D: -
V: TRBV14

DNA: TGTGCCAGCAGTTATCCCTCGGGACAGGCCGTCAATGAAGCTTTCTTT
CDR3: CASSYPSGQAVNEAFF
size: -
J: TRBJ1-1
D: TRBD1
V: TRBV6-6

DNA: TGTGCCAGCAGTGAATCATTGCTAGCGGCCTACAATGAGCAGTTCTTC
CDR3: CASSESLLAAYNEQFF
size: -
J: TRBJ2-1
D: TRBD2
V: TRBV6-1

DNA: TGTGCCAGTAGTGGGACAGGGAGACTAGCGGGAGTCAATGAGCAGTTCTTC
CDR3: CASSGTGRLAGVNEQFF
size: -
J: TRBJ2-1
D: TRBD2
V: TRBV19

DNA: TGTGCCAGCAGCGTCCCCGGGACAGGTTCCCACGAGCAGTACTTC
CDR3: CASSVPGTGSHEQYF
size: once
J: TRBJ2-7
D: TRBD1
V: TRBV28

DNA: TGTGCCAGCAGCTTAACAGGGGTTAGCTCTGGAAACACCATATATTTT
CDR3: CASSLTGVSSGNTIYF
size: -
J: TRBJ1-3
D: TRBD1
V: TRBV5-5

DNA: TGTGCCAGCAGCTCGGAGACGAACACTGAAGCTTTCTTT
CDR3: CASSSETNTEAFF
size: few
J: TRBJ1-1
D: -
V: TRBV7-3

DNA: TGTGTCTTGTTGGCGGGCTATGGCTACACCTTC
CDR3: CVLLAGYGYTF
size: -
J: TRBJ1-2
D: -
V: TRBV7-9

DNA: TGTGCCAGCAGTTCCGGGACTAGCGCGAACACCGGGGAGCTGTTTTTT
CDR3: CASSSGTSANTGELFF
size: -
J: TRBJ2-2
D: TRBD2
V: TRBV5-4

DNA: TGTGCCAGTTTAAAAAGGGAGGAAGATACGCAGTATTTT
CDR3: CASLKREEDTQYF
size: -
J: TRBJ2-3
D: -
V: TRBV6-6